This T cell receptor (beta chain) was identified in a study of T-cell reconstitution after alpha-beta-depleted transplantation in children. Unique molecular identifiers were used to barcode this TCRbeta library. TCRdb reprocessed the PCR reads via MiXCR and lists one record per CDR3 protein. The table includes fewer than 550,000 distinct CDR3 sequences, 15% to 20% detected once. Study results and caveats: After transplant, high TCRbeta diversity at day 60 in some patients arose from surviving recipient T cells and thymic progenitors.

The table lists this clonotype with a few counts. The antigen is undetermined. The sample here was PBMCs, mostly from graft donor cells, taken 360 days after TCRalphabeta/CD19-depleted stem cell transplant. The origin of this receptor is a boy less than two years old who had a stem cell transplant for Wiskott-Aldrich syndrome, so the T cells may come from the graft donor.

The CDR3 nucleotides read TGTGCCAGCACCGAGGACAGCAGTTGGTACGAGCAGTACTTC. This sequence encodes CASTEDSSWYEQYF. The genes are TRBV12-3 or TRBV12-4 and TRBJ2-7; TRBD1 is a possible D gene (6 bases). The CDR3 has 14 amino acids. The V and J ends lost 7 bases and 4 bases respectively, with 17 bases between them.